This entry lists 20 T cell receptor beta chains sequenced from one sample in a study of CXCR3-negative and CXCR3-positive naive CD8 T cells. In preparing the TRB cDNA libraries, 5' RACE with UMI labels was used. TCRdb re-analyzed the 5' RACE reads; it lists each CDR3 protein once, without DNA. Here the sample table reports approximately 130,000 distinct CDR3 sequences. These receptors lack a known antigen. Study results and limitations: CXCR3-negative naive cells had less hydrophobic TRB CDR3s than did CXCR3-positive naive cells.

Input material: naive CXCR3+ CD8+ T cells from blood. As for subset: CD45RO-CCR7+CD27+CD95- naive CD8+ T cells expressing CXCR3 (TNR3+). The receptors come from a human donor in good health. Some clones in this sample may be carry-over from other donors' samples.

The chain couples TRBV7-8 to TRBJ2-2. This CDR3 spans 14 amino acids. Germline V gene data show CDR1 as SGHVS and CDR2 as FQNEAQ. CDR3 in amino acids: CASSLRAAPGELFF.

The chain has TRBV7-2 and TRBJ2-7; TCRdb gives TRBD1 as the D gene, but with no DNA this cannot be confirmed. CDR3 length: 17 residues. Per the germline V gene, CDR1 is SGHTA and CDR2 is FQGNSA. The CDR3 loop is CASSLPIQGAHSYEQYF.

The rearrangement links TRBV2 to TRBJ2-7; the TCRdb call, TRBD1, lacks DNA for checking. Per germline, CDR1 SNHLY and CDR2 FYNNEI. The CDR3 has 15 amino acids. CDR3 in amino acids: CASSEAEGAGEEQYF.

The rearrangement links TRBV11-2 to TRBJ2-3; TCRdb names TRBD2, which stays unverified in the absence of DNA. This CDR3 has 15 residues. Germline CDR1 SGHAT, CDR2 FQNNGV. CDR3 loop: CASSLAGRGTDTQYF.

The chain couples TRBV14 to TRBJ2-5; the TRBD2 assignment by TCRdb is unverifiable without DNA. The CDR3 is 13 amino acids. Germline CDR1 is SGHDN and CDR2 is FVKESK. The chain's CDR3 is CASSQGGPETQYF. The full variable domain, with the rest looked up from reference TRBV14 and TRBJ2-5, is EAGVTQFPSHSVIEKGQTVTLRCDPISGHDNLYWYRRVMGKEIKFLLHFVKESKQDESGMPNNRFLAERTGGTYSTLKVQPAELEDSGVYFCASSQGGPETQYFGPGTRLLVL.

The CDR3 is CSVEGGPSYNEQFF. The gene calls are TRBV29-1 and TRBJ2-1; there is no DNA to check the TCRdb D call of TRBD2. This CDR3 comprises 14 residues. Germline values: CDR1 SQVTM, CDR2 ANQGSEA.

The chain combines TRBV6-1 with TRBJ2-5. Germline V gene data show CDR1 as MNHNS and CDR2 as SASEGT. The CDR3 covers 11 residues. CDR3 loop: CASSWQETQYF.

The rearrangement links TRBV3-1 to TRBJ2-5; TCRdb picks TRBD2, but there is no DNA to check that call. This CDR3 has 20 amino acids. Germline lookup yields CDR1 LGHDT and CDR2 YNNKEL (reference sequence). CDR3 region: CASSQVLSLAGVGRGETQYF.

The rearrangement links TRBV24-1 to TRBJ2-1; lacking DNA, the TRBD2 call made by TCRdb goes unchecked. Germline values: CDR1 KGHDR, CDR2 SFDVKD. This CDR3 contains 16 residues. This chain's CDR3 is CATSDYLAGVADEQFF.

V is TRBV27 and J is TRBJ1-6; the D call of TRBD1 rests on TCRdb alone, since no DNA is present to check it. Germline V gene lookup returns CDR1 MNHEY and CDR2 SMNVEV (reference sequence). The CDR3 is made up of 14 amino acids. CDR3 sequence: CASSLGLGGSPLHF.

The chain links TRBV29-1 to TRBJ2-7; TCRdb's D gene call, TRBD1, goes unchecked for lack of DNA. This CDR3 region has 14 residues. Germline CDR1 and CDR2: SQVTM and ANQGSEA. CDR3 loop: CSVLRTERAYEQCF.

The V call is TRBV15, the J call TRBJ1-1. Germline CDR1 LNHNV, CDR2 YYDKDF (reference sequence). This CDR3 is built from 13 residues. CDR3 amino acids: CATSSRSDTEAFF.

CDR3 amino acids: CASSLAGQGWVGQYF. The rearrangement uses TRBV7-6 and TRBJ2-5; TCRdb reports TRBD1, a call that lacks DNA to check it against. The CDR3 length is 15 residues. Germline CDR1 and CDR2: SGHVS and FNYEAQ.

The chain has TRBV29-1 and TRBJ2-7. The CDR3 loop spans 13 amino acids. Germline V gene sequence: CDR1 SQVTM, CDR2 ANQGSEA. The CDR3 spells CSAQEGAAYEQYF.

The chain joins TRBV5-1 to TRBJ2-1; TCRdb's D call of TRBD2 is untestable without DNA. CDR3 length equals 17 residues. The germline gives CDR1 SGHRS, CDR2 YFSETQ. CDR3 region: CASSLTLGSGSYNEQFF.

The V call is TRBV28, the J call TRBJ2-2; checking the TCRdb D call of TRBD2 is not possible without DNA. Per the germline V gene, CDR1 is MDHEN and CDR2 is SYDVKM. This CDR3 is built from 16 residues. CDR3 region: CASSFLSGRKSGELFF.

This sequence joins TRBV4-1 and TRBJ1-6; TCRdb selects TRBD1, and the lack of DNA leaves this call unchecked. The CDR3 spans 16 residues. Germline values: CDR1 MGHRA, CDR2 YSYEKL. The CDR3 protein is CASSQDVGGPNSPLHF.

CDR3 sequence: CASSLPTGELFF. This chain links TRBV5-1 with TRBJ2-2. CDR3 size: 12 residues. Germline-derived CDR1 and CDR2 are SGHRS and YFSETQ.

The chain carries TRBV29-1 and TRBJ1-1; as DNA is missing, the TRBD1 call by TCRdb cannot be tested. Germline V CDR1 and CDR2: SQVTM, ANQGSEA. The CDR3 extends over 12 amino acids. The chain's CDR3 is CSDRGPNTEAFF. The whole variable domain, remainder taken from reference TRBV29-1 and TRBJ1-1, is SAVISQKPSRDICQRGTSLTIQCQVDSQVTMMFWYRQQPGQSLTLIATANQGSEATYESGFVIDKFPISRPNLTFSTLTVSNMSPEDSSIYLCSDRGPNTEAFFGQGTRLTVV.

The chain joins TRBV7-6 to TRBJ2-7; the TCRdb D gene call, TRBD1, has no DNA to confirm it. This CDR3 has 11 residues. Germline values: CDR1 SGHVS, CDR2 FNYEAQ. The CDR3 spells CASSPGQGQYF.